This T cell receptor beta chain was found in a study of identical twins. One entry per CDR3 protein, called by TCRdb with MiXCR from the 5' RACE reads. The sample includes approximately 1.8 million distinct CDR3 sequences, around a third of them seen just once. Germline V gives CDR1 MNHEY, CDR2 SMNVEV (reference sequence). The V gene end was trimmed by 5 bases and the J gene end by 6 bases; junction bases not matched to a gene: 18. The CDR3 has 19 amino acids. Source material: cord blood. The chain employs TRBV27 and TRBJ1-6, with 8 nucleotides matching TRBD1. The sequence derives from a newborn girl in good health. CDR3 coding DNA: TGTGCCAGCAGTCCCAGACCGTTTCAGGGGGCCGGTTCTAATTCACCCCTCCACTTT. Encoded protein: CASSPRPFQGAGSNSPLHF.